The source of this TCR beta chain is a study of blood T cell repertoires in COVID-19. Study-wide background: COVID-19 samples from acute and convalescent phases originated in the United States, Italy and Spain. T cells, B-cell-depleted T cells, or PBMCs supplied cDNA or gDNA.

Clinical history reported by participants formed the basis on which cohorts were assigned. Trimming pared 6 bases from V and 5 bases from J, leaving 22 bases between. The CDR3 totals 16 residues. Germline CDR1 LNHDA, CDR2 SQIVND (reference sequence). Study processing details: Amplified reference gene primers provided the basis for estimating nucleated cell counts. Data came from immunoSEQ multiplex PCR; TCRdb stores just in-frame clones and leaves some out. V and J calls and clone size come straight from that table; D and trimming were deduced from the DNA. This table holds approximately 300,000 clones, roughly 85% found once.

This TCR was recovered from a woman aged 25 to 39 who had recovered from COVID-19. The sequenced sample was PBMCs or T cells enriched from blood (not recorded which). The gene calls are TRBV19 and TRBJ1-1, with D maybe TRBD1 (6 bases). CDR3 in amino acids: CASSLSRGGRRTEAFF. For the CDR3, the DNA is TGTGCCAGTAGCCTCTCCCGCGGGGGGCGACGGACTGAAGCTTTCTTT.